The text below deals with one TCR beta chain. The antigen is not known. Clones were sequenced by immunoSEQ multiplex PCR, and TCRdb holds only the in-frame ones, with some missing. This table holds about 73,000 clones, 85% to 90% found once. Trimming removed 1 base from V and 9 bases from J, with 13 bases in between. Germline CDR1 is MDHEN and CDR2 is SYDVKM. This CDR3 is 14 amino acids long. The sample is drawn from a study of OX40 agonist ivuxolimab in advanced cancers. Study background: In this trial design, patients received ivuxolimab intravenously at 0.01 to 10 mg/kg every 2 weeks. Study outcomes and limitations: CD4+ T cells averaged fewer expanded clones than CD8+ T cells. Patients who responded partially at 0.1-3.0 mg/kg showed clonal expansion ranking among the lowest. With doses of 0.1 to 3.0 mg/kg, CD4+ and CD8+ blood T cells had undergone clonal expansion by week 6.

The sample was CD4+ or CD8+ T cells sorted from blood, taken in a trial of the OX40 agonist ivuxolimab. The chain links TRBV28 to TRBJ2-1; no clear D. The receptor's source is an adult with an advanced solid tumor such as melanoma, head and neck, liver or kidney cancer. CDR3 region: CASSLLGRSSEQFF. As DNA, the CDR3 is TGTGCCAGCAGTTTATTAGGGCGGTCCAGTGAGCAGTTCTTC.